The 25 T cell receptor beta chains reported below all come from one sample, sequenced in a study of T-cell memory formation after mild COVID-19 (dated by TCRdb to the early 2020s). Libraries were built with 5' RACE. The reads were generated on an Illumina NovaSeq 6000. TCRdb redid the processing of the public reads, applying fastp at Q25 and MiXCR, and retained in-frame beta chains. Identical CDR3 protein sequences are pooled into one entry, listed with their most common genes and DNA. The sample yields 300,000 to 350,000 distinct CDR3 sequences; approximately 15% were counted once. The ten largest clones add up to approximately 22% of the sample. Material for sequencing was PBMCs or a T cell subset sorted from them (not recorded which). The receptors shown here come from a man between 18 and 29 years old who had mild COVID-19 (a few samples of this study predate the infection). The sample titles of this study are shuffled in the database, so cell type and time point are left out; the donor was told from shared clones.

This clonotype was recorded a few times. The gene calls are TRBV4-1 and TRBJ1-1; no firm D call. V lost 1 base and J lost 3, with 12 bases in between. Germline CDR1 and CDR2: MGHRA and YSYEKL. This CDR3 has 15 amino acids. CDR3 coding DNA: TGCGCCAGCAGCCAAGGACTTTTGGGAGACACTGAAGCTTTCTTT. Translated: CASSQGLLGDTEAFF.

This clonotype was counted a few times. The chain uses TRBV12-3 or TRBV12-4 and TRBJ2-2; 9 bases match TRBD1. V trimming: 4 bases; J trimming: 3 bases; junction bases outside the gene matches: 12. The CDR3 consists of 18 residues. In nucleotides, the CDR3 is TGTGCCAGCAGTTATAAAAACCCCCGGACAGGGGACACCGGGGAGCTGTTTTTT. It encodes CASSYKNPRTGDTGELFF.

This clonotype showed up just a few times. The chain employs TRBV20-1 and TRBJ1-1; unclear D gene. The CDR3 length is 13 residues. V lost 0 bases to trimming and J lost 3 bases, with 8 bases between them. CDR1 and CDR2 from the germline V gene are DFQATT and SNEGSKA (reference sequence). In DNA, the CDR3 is TGCAGTGCTAGAGATGACCGATACACTGAAGCTTTCTTT. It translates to CSARDDRYTEAFF.

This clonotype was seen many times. In DNA, the CDR3 is TGTGCCAGCAGCCAAGAACAGAGTGATTATGGCTACACCTTC. It specifies CASSQEQSDYGYTF. This chain uses TRBV4-2 with TRBJ1-2; D call uncertain. Per the germline V gene, CDR1 is LGHNA and CDR2 is YNFKEQ. Trimming shortened V by 0 bases and J by 5 bases, and 10 bases separated the two germline ends. The CDR3 has 14 amino acids.

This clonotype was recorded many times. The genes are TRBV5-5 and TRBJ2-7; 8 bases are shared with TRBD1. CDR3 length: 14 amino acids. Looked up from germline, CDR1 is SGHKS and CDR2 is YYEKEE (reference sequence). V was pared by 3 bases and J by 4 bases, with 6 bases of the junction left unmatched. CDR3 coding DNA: TGTGCCAGCAGCTCGGGGACAGGACAGTACGAGCAGTACTTC. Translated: CASSSGTGQYEQYF.

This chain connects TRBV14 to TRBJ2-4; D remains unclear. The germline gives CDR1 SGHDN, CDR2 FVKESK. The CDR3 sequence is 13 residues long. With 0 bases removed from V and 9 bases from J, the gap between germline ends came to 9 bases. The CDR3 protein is CASSQDPKGIQYF. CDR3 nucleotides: TGTGCCAGCAGCCAAGATCCTAAGGGCATTCAGTACTTC. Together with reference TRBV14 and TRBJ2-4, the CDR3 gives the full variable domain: EAGVTQFPSHSVIEKGQTVTLRCDPISGHDNLYWYRRVMGKEIKFLLHFVKESKQDESGMPNNRFLAERTGGTYSTLKVQPAELEDSGVYFCASSQDPKGIQYFGAGTRLSVL.

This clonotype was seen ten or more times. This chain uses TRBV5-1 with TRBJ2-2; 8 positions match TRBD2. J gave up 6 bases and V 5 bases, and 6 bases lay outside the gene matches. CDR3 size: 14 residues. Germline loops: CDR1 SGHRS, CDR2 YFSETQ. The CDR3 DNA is TGCGCCAGCAGGCCGCGGGAGGTCGCCGGGGAGCTGTTTTTT. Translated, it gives CASRPREVAGELFF.

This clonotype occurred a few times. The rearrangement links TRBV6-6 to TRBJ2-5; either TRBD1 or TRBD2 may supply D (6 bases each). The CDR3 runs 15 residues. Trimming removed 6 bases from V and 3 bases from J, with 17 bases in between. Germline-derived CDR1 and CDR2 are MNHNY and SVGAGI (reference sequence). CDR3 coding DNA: TGTGCCAGCAGCCCCGGGGGCGGGGCGGAAGAGACCCAGTACTTC. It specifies CASSPGGGAEETQYF.

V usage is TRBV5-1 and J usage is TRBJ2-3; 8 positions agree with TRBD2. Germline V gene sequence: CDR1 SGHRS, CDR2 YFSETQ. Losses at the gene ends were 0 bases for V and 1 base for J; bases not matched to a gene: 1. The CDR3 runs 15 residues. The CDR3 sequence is CASSLATSGTDTQYF. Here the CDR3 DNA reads TGCGCCAGCAGCTTGGCGACTAGCGGCACAGATACGCAGTATTTT.

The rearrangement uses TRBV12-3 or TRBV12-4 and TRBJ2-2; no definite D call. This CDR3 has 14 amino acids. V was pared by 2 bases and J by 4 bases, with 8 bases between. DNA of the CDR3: TGTGCCAGCAGTTTAAGGGAAGGCACCGGGGAGCTGTTTTTT. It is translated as CASSLREGTGELFF.

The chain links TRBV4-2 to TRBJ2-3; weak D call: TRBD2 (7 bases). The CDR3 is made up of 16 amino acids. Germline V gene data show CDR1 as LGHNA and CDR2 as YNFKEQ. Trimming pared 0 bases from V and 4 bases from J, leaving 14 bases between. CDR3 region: CASSQDRTGGPDTQYF. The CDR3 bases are TGTGCCAGCAGCCAAGATAGAACGGGGGGCCCAGATACGCAGTATTTT.

In DNA form, the CDR3 reads TGTGCCAGCAGGGAGGGGACCAAAAACATTCAGTACTTC. This translates into CASREGTKNIQYF. The chain carries TRBV2 and TRBJ2-4; TRBD2 might be the D (6 bases). The CDR3 covers 13 residues. CDR1 is SNHLY, CDR2 FYNNEI, per germline. V lost 6 bases, J lost 2 bases, and 8 bases lay in between.

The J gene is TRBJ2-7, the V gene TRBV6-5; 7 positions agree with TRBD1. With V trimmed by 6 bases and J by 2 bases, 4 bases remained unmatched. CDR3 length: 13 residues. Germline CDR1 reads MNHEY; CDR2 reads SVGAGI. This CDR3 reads CASRGQSTYEQYF. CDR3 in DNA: TGTGCCAGCAGGGGACAGTCTACCTACGAGCAGTACTTC.

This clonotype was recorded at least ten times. The CDR3 coding sequence is TGTGCCAGCAGTATCCAGGGGGCGACAGATACGCAGTATTTT. It is translated as CASSIQGATDTQYF. This chain joins TRBV6-2 or TRBV6-3 and TRBJ2-3, with 8 bases aligning to TRBD1. V lost 5 bases and J lost 3; bases outside the gene matches: 4. CDR3 size: 14 residues. Germline V lookup: CDR1 MNHEY, CDR2 SVGEGT.

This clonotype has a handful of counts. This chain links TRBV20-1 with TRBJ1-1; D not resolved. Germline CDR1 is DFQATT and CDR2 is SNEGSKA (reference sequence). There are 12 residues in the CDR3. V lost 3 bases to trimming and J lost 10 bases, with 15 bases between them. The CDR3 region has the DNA TGCAGTGCTAGTGGGGATGGGAAGGGAGCTTTCTTT. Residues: CSASGDGKGAFF.

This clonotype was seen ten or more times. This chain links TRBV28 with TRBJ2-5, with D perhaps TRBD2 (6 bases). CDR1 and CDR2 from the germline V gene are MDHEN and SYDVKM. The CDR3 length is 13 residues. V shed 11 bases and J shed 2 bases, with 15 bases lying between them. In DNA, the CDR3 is TGTGCCGCCCGGAGCGCGGGACAAGAGACCCAGTACTTC. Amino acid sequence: CAARSAGQETQYF.

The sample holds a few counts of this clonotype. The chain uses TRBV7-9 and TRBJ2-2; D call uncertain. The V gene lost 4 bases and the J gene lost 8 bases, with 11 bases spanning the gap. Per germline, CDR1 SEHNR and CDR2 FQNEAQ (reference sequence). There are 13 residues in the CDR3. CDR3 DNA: TGTGCCAGCAGCTCTCTCCTTGGGGGGGAGCTGTTTTTT. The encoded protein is CASSSLLGGELFF.

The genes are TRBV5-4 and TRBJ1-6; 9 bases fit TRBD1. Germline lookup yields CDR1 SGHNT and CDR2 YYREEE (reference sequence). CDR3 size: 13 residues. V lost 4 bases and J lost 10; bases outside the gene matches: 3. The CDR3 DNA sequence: TGTGCCAGCAGCCGGACAGGGGCCTCACCCCTCCACTTT. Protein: CASSRTGASPLHF.

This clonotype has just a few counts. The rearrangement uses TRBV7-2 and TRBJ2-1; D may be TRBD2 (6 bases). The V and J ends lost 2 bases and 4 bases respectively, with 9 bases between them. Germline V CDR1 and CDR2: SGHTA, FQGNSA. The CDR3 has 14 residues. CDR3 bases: TGTGCCAGCAGCTTACGGACTATGTACAATGAGCAGTTCTTC. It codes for CASSLRTMYNEQFF.

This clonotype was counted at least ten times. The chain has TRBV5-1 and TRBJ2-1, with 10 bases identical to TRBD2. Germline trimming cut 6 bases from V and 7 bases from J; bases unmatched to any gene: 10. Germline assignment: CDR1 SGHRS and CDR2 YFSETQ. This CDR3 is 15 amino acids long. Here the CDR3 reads CASTSSSGGFNEQFF. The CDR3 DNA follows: TGCGCCAGCACATCATCTAGCGGGGGCTTTAATGAGCAGTTCTTC. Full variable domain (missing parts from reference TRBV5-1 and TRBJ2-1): KAGVTQTPRYLIKTRGQQVTLSCSPISGHRSVSWYQQTPGQGLQFLFEYFSETQRNKGNFPGRFSGRQFSNSRSEMNVSTLELGDSALYLCASTSSSGGFNEQFFGPGTRLTVL.

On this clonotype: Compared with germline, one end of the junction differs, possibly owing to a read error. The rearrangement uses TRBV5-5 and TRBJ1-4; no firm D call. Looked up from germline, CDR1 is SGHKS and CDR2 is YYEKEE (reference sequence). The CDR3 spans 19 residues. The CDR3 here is CASSVDRDSTRSSKEKLFF. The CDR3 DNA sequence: TGTGCCAGCAGCGTGGACCGGGATTCCACCCGGAGTTCTAAAGAAAAACTGTTTTTT.

CDR3 amino acids: CASSQVQGKGYTF. CDR3 DNA: TGCGCCAGCAGCCAAGTTCAGGGGAAGGGCTACACCTTC. The rearrangement links TRBV4-1 to TRBJ1-2; tentative D call: TRBD1 (6 bases). V shed 1 base and J shed 8 bases, with 11 bases lying between them. Germline CDR1 and CDR2: MGHRA and YSYEKL. CDR3 length: 13 amino acids.

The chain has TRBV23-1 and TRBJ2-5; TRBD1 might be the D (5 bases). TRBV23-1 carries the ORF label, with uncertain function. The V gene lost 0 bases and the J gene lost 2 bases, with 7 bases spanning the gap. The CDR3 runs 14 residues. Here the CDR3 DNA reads TGCGCCAGCAGTCAATCTTACAGGCAAGAGACCCAGTACTTC. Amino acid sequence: CASSQSYRQETQYF.

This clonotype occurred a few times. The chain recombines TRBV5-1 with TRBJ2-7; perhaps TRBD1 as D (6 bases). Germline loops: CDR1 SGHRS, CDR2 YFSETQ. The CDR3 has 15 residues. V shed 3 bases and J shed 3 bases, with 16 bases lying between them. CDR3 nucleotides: TGCGCCAGCAGCTCAACAGGGACCTCCAGCTACGAGCAGTACTTC. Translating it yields CASSSTGTSSYEQYF.

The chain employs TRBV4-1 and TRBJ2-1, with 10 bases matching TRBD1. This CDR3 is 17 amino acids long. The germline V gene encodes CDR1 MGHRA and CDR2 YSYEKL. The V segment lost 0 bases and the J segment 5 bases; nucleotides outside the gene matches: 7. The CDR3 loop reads CASSQDYVDRGDNEQFF. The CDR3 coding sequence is TGCGCCAGCAGCCAAGATTACGTGGACAGGGGGGACAATGAGCAGTTCTTC.